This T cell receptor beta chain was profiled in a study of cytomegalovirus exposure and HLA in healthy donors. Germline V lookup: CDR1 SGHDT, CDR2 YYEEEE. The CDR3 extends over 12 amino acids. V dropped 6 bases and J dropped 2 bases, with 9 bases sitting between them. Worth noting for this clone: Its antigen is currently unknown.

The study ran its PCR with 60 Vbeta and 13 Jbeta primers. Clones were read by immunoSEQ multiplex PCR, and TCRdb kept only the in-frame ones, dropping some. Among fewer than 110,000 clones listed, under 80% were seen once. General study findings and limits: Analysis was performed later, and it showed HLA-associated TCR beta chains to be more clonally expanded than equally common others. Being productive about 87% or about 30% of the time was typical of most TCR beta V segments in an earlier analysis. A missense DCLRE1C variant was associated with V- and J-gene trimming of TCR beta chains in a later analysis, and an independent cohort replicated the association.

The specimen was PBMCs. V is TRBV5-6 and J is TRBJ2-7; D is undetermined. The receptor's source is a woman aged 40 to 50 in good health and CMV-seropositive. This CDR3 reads CASNLFAYEQYF. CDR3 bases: TGTGCCAGCAACCTATTCGCCTACGAGCAGTACTTC.